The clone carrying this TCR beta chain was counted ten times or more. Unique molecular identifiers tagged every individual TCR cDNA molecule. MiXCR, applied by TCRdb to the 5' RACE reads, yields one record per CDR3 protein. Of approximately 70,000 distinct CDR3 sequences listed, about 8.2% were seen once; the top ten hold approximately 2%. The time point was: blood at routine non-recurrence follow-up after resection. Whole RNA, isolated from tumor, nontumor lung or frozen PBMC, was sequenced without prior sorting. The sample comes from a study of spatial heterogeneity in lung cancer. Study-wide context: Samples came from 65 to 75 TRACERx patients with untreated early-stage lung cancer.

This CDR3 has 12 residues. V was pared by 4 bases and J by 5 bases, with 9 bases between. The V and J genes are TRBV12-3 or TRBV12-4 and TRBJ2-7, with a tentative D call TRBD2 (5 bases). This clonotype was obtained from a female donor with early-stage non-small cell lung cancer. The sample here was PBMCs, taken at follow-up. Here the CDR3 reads CASSWGADEQYF. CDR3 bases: TGTGCCAGCAGTTGGGGAGCGGACGAGCAGTACTTC.